This is a list of T cell receptor beta chains from one sample in a study of blood T cell repertoires in COVID-19. Here immunoSEQ multiplex PCR was the method, and the copy in TCRdb shows in-frame clones only, minus some. The sample contains under 350,000 clones, approximately 89% of which appear only once. The material sequenced was PBMCs or T cells enriched from blood (not recorded which). Source of these receptors: a woman aged 18-29 years who had recovered from COVID-19. CDR3s include the opening cysteine and the closing phenylalanine or tryptophan. A D gene is named only where the DNA matches it firmly. Rows give clone size only sometimes, using once, few, many, or a class for an expanded clone.

TGTGCCAGCAGCTTAGTACAGGTGGCCTTTTACGAGCAGTACTTC	CASSLVQVAFYEQYF	TRBV11-3	-	TRBJ2-7	-
TGTGCCAGCAGTTACCCACCCCGGCGGGGCAATCAGCCCCAGCATTTT	CASSYPPRRGNQPQHF	TRBV6-2/TRBV6-3	-	TRBJ1-5	-
TGTGCCAGCCGGGACAGACCCTACGAGCAGTACTTC	CASRDRPYEQYF	TRBV11-2	once	TRBJ2-7	TRBD1
TGTGCCAGCAGGGACAGGGAACCTGGAAACACCATATATTTT	CASRDREPGNTIYF	TRBV28	few	TRBJ1-3	TRBD1
TGTGCCAGCAGCCATGGTCCCGACAGGGGGCCTTCCTACAATGAGCAGTTCTTC	CASSHGPDRGPSYNEQFF	TRBV3-1/TRBV3-2	-	TRBJ2-1	TRBD1
TGCGCCAGCAGTTCCCAGGGTTTTGCGAACACCGGGGAGCTGTTTTTT	CASSSQGFANTGELFF	TRBV5-1	-	TRBJ2-2	-
TGTGCCAGCAGACGGGAGAGCACCGGGGAGCTGTTTTTT	CASRRESTGELFF	TRBV12-3/TRBV12-4	-	TRBJ2-2	-
TGCGCCAGCAGCTCGGGACAGCCTTATGGCTACACCTTC	CASSSGQPYGYTF	TRBV5-1	-	TRBJ1-2	TRBD1
TGCAGCGTTAACCAGGGTACCTCAGGGACTGAAGCTTTCTTT	CSVNQGTSGTEAFF	TRBV29-1	-	TRBJ1-1	-
TGTGCCAGCAGTCCAAGGTTCCGGGACAGGGGGCGCGAGGACTCACCCCTCCACTTT	CASSPRFRDRGREDSPLHF	TRBV28	-	TRBJ1-6	TRBD1
TGTGCCAGCAGGAAGCTGGGGGGAGGTTCAGATACGCAGTATTTT	CASRKLGGGSDTQYF	TRBV27	-	TRBJ2-3	-